The subject of this entry is one TCR beta chain. This clonotype has ten or more counts. Its antigen remains undetermined. It has no much larger one-base neighbor in the sample; base qualities were not kept. Genomic DNA served as template for TCR beta VDJ combination and CDR3 sequence profiling. TCR repertoire sequencing was run on an Illumina HiSeq 2000. The authors processed their data as follows. TRBV/TRBJ rearrangement plots, CDR3 size and DJ length profiles, and Simpson's diversity index were used to assess repertoires. Whichever DNA sequence was most abundant in the deep sequencing data was defined as the immunodominant clone. CDR3 amino acid sequences were screened for sharing across subjects and compared with published repertoires and the VDJdb database. TCRdb reprocessed the public reads (quality trimming at Q25 with fastp, clone calling with MiXCR) and kept in-frame beta chains. Rows merge per CDR3 protein into single entries with the most common DNA and genes. The V and J calls were not made by the authors but by TCRdb's processing. This sample is represented by approximately 300,000 distinct CDR3 sequences; roughly 53% of them were singletons. Roughly 1.2% of the sample belongs to the ten largest clones.

These data are taken from a study of CD8+CD57+ T cells in acquired aplastic anemia (dated by TCRdb to 2016 to 2019). Regarding the complete study: DNA extracted from sorted CD4+ and CD8+ cells had a mean of about 3.2 ug, with a range of 0.2 to 27.4 ug. CD8+CD57+ expansion was defined as frequency above the mean frequency observed in healthy subjects.

The patients picked for sequencing were ones in whom flow cytometry had shown an expansion of CD8+CD57+ cells. Every patient had a diagnosis of severe acquired aplastic anemia based on International Study of Aplastic Anemia and Agranulocytosis and Camitta criteria. No patient had received any therapy when blood was sampled. In the study, sorted CD4+ and CD8+ blood T cells from patients with severe aplastic anemia and from healthy subjects underwent deep sequencing of TCR repertoires. Patients were enrolled in the USA under clinicaltrials.gov protocols 00001620, 01623167, 00001397, 00071045, 00081523 and 00961064. Ficoll-Paque density gradient centrifugation was used to isolate peripheral blood mononuclear cells. Before DNA was extracted, CD4+ and CD8+ T cells were sorted using either FACS or magnetic beads. From the germline V gene (reference sequence), CDR1 is LGHDT and CDR2 is YNNKEL. Including the terminal cysteine and phenylalanine, the CDR3 comprises 16 residues. The read is trimmed to its CDR3 DNA, 48 bases read in frame from base 1. A distance of 19 bases separates the germline ends of V and J, which lose 0 bases and 8 bases respectively.

General study outcomes and caveats: No significant difference in CD8+ Simpson's diversity was found between patients and healthy controls (P=0.060). Twenty-nine CD8+ CDR3 sequences were found to be shared between patients and controls, but these sequences appeared to be highly expressed in patients and within the immunodominant clones of the patients.

Sequencing was carried out using sorted CD4+, CD8+, or CD8+CD57+ T cells (not recorded which) from PBMCs. The chain joins TRBV3-1 to TRBJ1-2, with the identity of the D gene unclear. This TCR derives from a human donor with aplastic anemia. The DNA is TGTGCCAGCAGCCAAGAAGGTTTAGGCCCCAAGGGCGGCTACACCTTC. Its translation reads: CASSQEGLGPKGGYTF.